Below are 18 T cell receptor beta chains sequenced from a single sample in a study of breast tumors, draining lymph nodes, adjacent tissues. Axillary draining lymph nodes of breast cancer patients supplied the node samples. TCRdb itself ran the multiplex PCR reads through MiXCR, one entry per CDR3 protein. This table holds 160,000 or so distinct CDR3 sequences, roughly 35% found once. Input material: axillary lymph node tissue. The receptors derive from a female donor with breast cancer. Some clones in this sample may be carry-over from other donors' samples.

This clonotype was picked up many times. This rearrangement joins TRBV6-5 to TRBJ2-3, with D perhaps matching TRBD1 (6 bases). The V end was cut by 0 bases, the J end by 6 bases, with 19 bases between. From germline, CDR1 is MNHEY and CDR2 SVGAGI. The CDR3 extends over 17 amino acids. The CDR3 loop reads CASSYSTGWSSRDTQYF. Written as DNA, the CDR3 is TGTGCCAGCAGTTACTCGACAGGTTGGAGTTCTCGTGATACGCAGTATTTT.

A note on this clonotype: A much larger clone sits a single nucleotide away, making a read error possible. The V and J genes are TRBV3-1 and TRBJ2-1; weak D call: TRBD2 (5 bases). The CDR3 is 15 residues long. The germline gives CDR1 LGHDT, CDR2 YNNKEL (reference sequence). CDR3 loop: CASSQTVLWRNEPFF. Written as DNA, the CDR3 is TGTGCCAGCAGCCAAACGGTTCTTTGGAGGAATGAGCCGTTCTTC.

This clonotype was observed many times. V and J are TRBV7-2 and TRBJ2-5; 7 bases map to TRBD2. With 5 bases clipped from V and 2 bases from J, the junction kept 8 bases outside the gene matches. Germline CDR1 and CDR2: SGHTA and FQGNSA. This CDR3 is 15 amino acids long. The CDR3 DNA reads as TGTGCCAGCAGCGGACGCGGGACTATACAAGAGACCCAGTACTTC. This codes for CASSGRGTIQETQYF.

As for this clonotype: A much larger clone lies a single base off, so this may be a read error. The chain couples TRBV2 to TRBJ1-5; TRBD1 is a possible D gene (5 bases). From germline, CDR1 is SNHLY and CDR2 FYNNEI. The length of the CDR3 is 14 residues. The CDR3 coding sequence is TGTACCAGCGGGGACGGTAATAGGAGGCAGCCCCAGCATTTT. Translated: CTSGDGNRRQPQHF.

In regard to this clonotype: A much larger clone differs by one base, so this may be a read error. V is TRBV28 and J is TRBJ2-7; a possible D gene is TRBD2 (5 bases). CDR3 length equals 14 residues. CDR1 MDHEN and CDR2 SYDVKM come from the germline V gene. Between the trimmed V and J ends, which lost 5 bases and 2 bases, there was a span of 13 bases. The CDR3 spells CASSATSGTYEQYF. DNA for the CDR3: TGTGCCAGCAGTGCAACCTCCGGGACCTACGAGCAGTACTTC.

This clonotype was recorded many times. The genes are TRBV19 and TRBJ1-6, with TRBD1 identical over 9 bases. The CDR3 is 14 residues long. Germline V CDR1 and CDR2: LNHDA, SQIVND (reference sequence). The trim removed 9 bases at V and 5 bases at J, leaving 5 bases unmatched. The CDR3 DNA reads as TGTGCCAGCAAGACAGGGGGTAATAATTCACCCCTCCACTTT. This gives the protein CASKTGGNNSPLHF.

The genes are TRBV11-2 and TRBJ1-4, with D uncertain. Per germline, CDR1 SGHAT and CDR2 FQNNGV. The V and J ends lost 5 bases and 7 bases respectively, with 20 bases between them. The CDR3 covers 16 residues. The CDR3 coding sequence is TGTGCCAGCAGCGTTTTTCGTGTGGACGGAGGTGAAAAACTGTTTTTT. Encoded protein: CASSVFRVDGGEKLFF.

This clonotype has ten or more counts. V usage is TRBV19 and J usage is TRBJ2-7; unclear D gene. V was cut by 5 bases and J by 0 bases, with 14 bases left in between. This CDR3 spans 15 amino acids. Germline-derived CDR1 and CDR2 are LNHDA and SQIVND (reference sequence). The CDR3 sequence: CASSASSGGSYEQYF. DNA for the CDR3: TGTGCCAGTAGTGCATCTTCTGGCGGCTCCTACGAGCAGTACTTC.

This clonotype was found many times. V gene TRBV19 combines with J gene TRBJ2-2; D possibly corresponds to TRBD1 (5 bases). This CDR3 comprises 16 residues. Germline CDR1 and CDR2: LNHDA and SQIVND (reference sequence). The V end was cut by 3 bases, the J end by 7 bases, with 18 bases between. In DNA, the CDR3 is TGTGCCAGTAGTATTAGGGGCGAAGGAAGGGGCGGGGAGCTGTTTTTT. Translated: CASSIRGEGRGGELFF.

This clonotype was seen at least ten times. This CDR3 reads CATSIDLGGYTF. As DNA, the CDR3 is TGTGCCACCAGCATTGACCTGGGTGGCTACACCTTC. The chain combines TRBV15 with TRBJ1-2; the D is unclear. Trimming removed 4 bases from V and 7 bases from J, with 10 bases in between. This CDR3 comprises 12 residues. Germline lookup yields CDR1 LNHNV and CDR2 YYDKDF (reference sequence).

This clonotype was observed at least ten times. The chain combines TRBV11-2 with TRBJ1-2; TRBD1 is a possible D gene (6 bases). This CDR3 comprises 14 residues. V was trimmed by 1 base and J by 0 bases, leaving 6 bases between them. From germline, CDR1 is SGHAT and CDR2 FQNNGV. The CDR3 loop is CASSLGDTNYGYTF. The CDR3 nucleotides read TGTGCCAGCAGCTTAGGGGACACTAACTATGGCTACACCTTC.

This clonotype came up many times. The chain is built from TRBV5-8 and TRBJ2-5, with TRBD2 matching 7 bases. The V gene end was trimmed by 0 bases and the J gene end by 4 bases; junction bases not matched to a gene: 9. Germline CDR1 and CDR2: SGHTS and YDEGEE. CDR3 size: 16 residues. The CDR3 region is CASSLAKWGGVETQYF. The CDR3 DNA is TGTGCCAGCAGCTTGGCCAAGTGGGGGGGTGTAGAGACCCAGTACTTC.

This clonotype came up many times. The junction and the germline gene differ at one end; a read error may be behind it. V and J are TRBV6-5 and TRBJ2-7; D may be TRBD2 (5 bases). The CDR3 has 15 amino acids. The V gene's germline CDR1 is MNHEY and CDR2 SVGAGI. In nucleotides, the CDR3 is TGTGCCAGCAGTCACTCCCGGACTTATCGCTTAGAGCAGTACTTC. Translating it yields CASSHSRTYRLEQYF.

V and J are TRBV19 and TRBJ1-1; tentative D call: TRBD1 (5 bases). The V gene's germline CDR1 is LNHDA and CDR2 SQIVND (reference sequence). Trimming took off 2 bases at V and 3 bases at J, with 13 bases between the two ends. CDR3 size: 15 residues. This CDR3 is CASSITRGVDTEAFF. The CDR3 bases are TGTGCCAGTAGTATAACCAGAGGGGTGGACACTGAAGCTTTCTTT.

The CDR3 bases are TGTGCCAGCAGCCCCCGTTTGCGAACTAGCGGGAGTCGCACCGGGGAGCTGTTTTTT. Protein product: CASSPRLRTSGSRTGELFF. The chain links TRBV7-8 to TRBJ2-2; 11 positions agree with TRBD2. Germline lookup yields CDR1 SGHVS and CDR2 FQNEAQ. The junction had 15 bases not matched to a gene; V was cut back by 5 bases and J by 4 bases. The CDR3 spans 19 residues.

This clonotype occurred many times. The J gene is TRBJ2-3, the V gene TRBV9; maybe TRBD2 (6 bases). Germline V gives CDR1 SGDLS, CDR2 YYNGEE. The V end lost 0 bases, the J end lost 0 bases, and 11 bases lay between the germline ends. This CDR3 is built from 16 residues. The CDR3 DNA sequence: TGTGCCAGCAGCGTAGTGGCGGGAATAAGCACAGATACGCAGTATTTT. Translation gives CASSVVAGISTDTQYF.

The V and J genes are TRBV25-1 and TRBJ2-1; 10 nucleotides align to TRBD2. V gave up 2 bases and J gave up 3 bases; unmatched junction bases: 4. This CDR3 spans 16 amino acids. Germline CDR1 MGHDK, CDR2 SYGVNS. The DNA of the CDR3 is TGTGCCAGCAGTGAACCTGAGCGGGGGGGCTACAATGAGCAGTTCTTC. It specifies CASSEPERGGYNEQFF. Looking up the rest from reference TRBV25-1 and TRBJ2-1 gives the full variable domain: EADIYQTPRYLVIGTGKKITLECSQTMGHDKMYWYQQDPGMELHLIHYSYGVNSTEKGDLSSESTVSRIRTEHFPLTLESARPSHTSQYLCASSEPERGGYNEQFFGPGTRLTVL.

This clonotype was counted many times. This may stem from a read error, because a much larger clone lies one nucleotide away. The chain recombines TRBV5-1 with TRBJ1-4, with 7 nucleotides matching TRBD1. The CDR3 extends over 15 amino acids. Germline loops: CDR1 SGHRS, CDR2 YFSETQ. The CDR3 region is CASSSTGQTNEELFF. CDR3 bases: TGCGCCAGCAGCTCGACAGGGCAAACTAATGAAGAACTGTTTTTT.